This TCR beta chain derives from a study of CXCR3-negative and CXCR3-positive naive CD8 T cells. Study-level results: Both of the naive subsets showed about the same high diversity, but memory CD8+ cells had much less.

As concerns this clonotype: What it binds is not known.

Germline V gene lookup returns CDR1 SGHRS and CDR2 YFSETQ. This CDR3 comprises 15 residues. Triplicate sorting captured approximately 290,000 cells each from every CD8+ T cell subset. Naive CD8+ T cells carried a CD45RO-CCR7+CD27+CD95- phenotype. The TRB libraries of cDNA were built by UMI-labeled 5' RACE. TCRdb reprocessed the 5' RACE reads and keeps a single row for each CDR3 protein, giving no DNA. The table counts 8,000 to 10,000 distinct CDR3 sequences; roughly 0.94% lies in the top ten. The TCR sequence derives from a human donor in good health. Some clones in this sample may be carry-over from other donors' samples. Sequencing used naive CXCR3- CD8+ T cells from blood. Subset denoted: CD45RO-CCR7+CD27+CD95- naive CD8+ T cells lacking CXCR3 (TNR3-). The chain recombines TRBV5-1 with TRBJ2-1. This CDR3 reads CASTWGEASYNEQFF.